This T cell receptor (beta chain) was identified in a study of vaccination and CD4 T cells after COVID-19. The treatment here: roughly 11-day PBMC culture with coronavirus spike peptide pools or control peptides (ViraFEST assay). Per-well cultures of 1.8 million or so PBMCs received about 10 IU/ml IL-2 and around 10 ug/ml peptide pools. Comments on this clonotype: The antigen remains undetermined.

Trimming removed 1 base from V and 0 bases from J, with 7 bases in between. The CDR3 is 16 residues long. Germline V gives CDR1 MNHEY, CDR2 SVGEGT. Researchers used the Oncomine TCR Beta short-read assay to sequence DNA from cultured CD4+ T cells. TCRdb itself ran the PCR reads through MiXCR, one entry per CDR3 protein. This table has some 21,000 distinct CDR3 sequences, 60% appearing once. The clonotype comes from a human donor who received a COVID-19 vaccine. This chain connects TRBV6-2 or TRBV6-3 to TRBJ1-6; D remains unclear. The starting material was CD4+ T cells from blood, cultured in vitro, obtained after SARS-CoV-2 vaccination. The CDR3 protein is CASSYFGSSYNSPLHF. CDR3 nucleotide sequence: TGTGCCAGCAGTTACTTTGGCAGCTCCTATAATTCACCCCTCCACTTT.